This TCR beta chain was identified during a study of T-cell memory formation after mild COVID-19. Study-level points and caveats: Mainly CM and EM harbored the contracting CD4+ clones; mainly EMRA harbored the CD8+ ones.

This clonotype was detected only a few times. As yet, its antigen is unknown. Trimming removed 6 bases at V and 7 bases at J, with 18 bases between. The CDR3 is 15 residues long. The V gene's germline CDR1 is KGHSH and CDR2 LQKENI. MiXCR, applied by TCRdb to the 5' RACE reads, yields one record per CDR3 protein. The table lists about 360,000 distinct CDR3 sequences, over 10% of them singletons, with 20% to 25% in the top ten. V gene TRBV18 combines with J gene TRBJ1-4, with a weak D call TRBD1 (6 bases). Sequenced input: PBMCs or a T cell subset sorted from them (not recorded which). This TCR came from a man younger than 35 who had mild COVID-19 (a few samples of this study predate the infection). Cell type and time point are not known. The CDR3 nucleotides are TGTGCCAGCTCTTATACAGGGATGAAAAGTGAAAAACTGTTTTTT. The encoded protein is CASSYTGMKSEKLFF.